This T cell receptor (beta chain) was identified during a study of cytomegalovirus exposure and HLA in healthy donors. Study in general: In a previous analysis, nearly 120 million unique TCR beta sequences were found from approximately 180 million T cells. Whole-study results and caveats: TCR beta chain V- and J-gene trimming was linked, in a later analysis, to a missense variant in DCLRE1C. Confirmation in vitro established that a few CMV-associated chains were specific for CMV antigens. For most TCR sequences rarity was the rule, although some public TCRs occurred in many donors.

60 Vbeta and 13 Jbeta primers were used in PCR. Only in-frame clones appear in the TCRdb table, and some are missing; sequencing was by immunoSEQ multiplex PCR. The table has over 150,000 clones, roughly four fifths seen once. V shed 1 base and J 6 bases; nucleotides not matched to a gene: 7. Germline V gene lookup returns CDR1 MNHEY and CDR2 SVGAGI. The CDR3 is 16 amino acids. As concerns this clone: Its specificity is not known.

The chain combines TRBV6-5 with TRBJ2-2; 8 bases agree with TRBD1. This sequence originates from a male donor in good health and CMV-seropositive. The sample taken for sequencing was PBMCs. The CDR3 is CASSYFGQGQAGELFF. The CDR3 coding sequence is TGTGCCAGCAGTTACTTCGGACAGGGTCAAGCCGGGGAGCTGTTTTTT.